This T cell receptor (beta chain) was sequenced in a study of blood T cell repertoires in COVID-19. The CDR3 runs to 13 residues. The V gene's germline CDR1 is PRHDT and CDR2 FYEKMQ (reference sequence). Trimming left V 5 bases short and J 4 bases short, with 8 bases between. Sequenced by immunoSEQ multiplex PCR; TCRdb stores in-frame clones only, minus some. The repertoire holds some 190,000 clones, roughly 84% seen once, with almost 5% in the top ten. This chain uses TRBV13 with TRBJ1-4; D gene unclear. The specimen sequenced was peripheral blood. The clonotype comes from a woman aged 80 or over with acute or convalescent COVID-19. The CDR3, as DNA: TGTGCCAGCAGCCCTCGTCTTAATGAAAAACTGTTTTTT. Protein sequence: CASSPRLNEKLFF.